This T cell receptor beta chain is drawn from a study of shared clonotypes between healthy human individuals. Profiling relied on immunoSEQ multiplex PCR, and the TCRdb table lists in-frame clones only, not all of them. The sample has 2 million to 2.5 million clones, about 95% seen once. This clone was picked up one time. The ends were cut back, 7 bases at V and 0 bases at J, with 3 bases in the middle. The CDR3 runs 11 residues. The germline gives CDR1 MNHEY, CDR2 SMNVEV (reference sequence). Terminally differentiated effector memory CD45RA+ cells were excluded from the naive CD8 cells, which were CD45RO-negative and positively selected for CCR7.

This sequence originates from a young man in good health. The sample consisted of naive CD8+ T cells sorted from blood. The rearrangement joins TRBV27 to TRBJ2-5, with D unresolved. The CDR3 reads CASTYQETQYF. CDR3 bases: TGTGCCAGCACGTACCAAGAGACCCAGTACTTC.